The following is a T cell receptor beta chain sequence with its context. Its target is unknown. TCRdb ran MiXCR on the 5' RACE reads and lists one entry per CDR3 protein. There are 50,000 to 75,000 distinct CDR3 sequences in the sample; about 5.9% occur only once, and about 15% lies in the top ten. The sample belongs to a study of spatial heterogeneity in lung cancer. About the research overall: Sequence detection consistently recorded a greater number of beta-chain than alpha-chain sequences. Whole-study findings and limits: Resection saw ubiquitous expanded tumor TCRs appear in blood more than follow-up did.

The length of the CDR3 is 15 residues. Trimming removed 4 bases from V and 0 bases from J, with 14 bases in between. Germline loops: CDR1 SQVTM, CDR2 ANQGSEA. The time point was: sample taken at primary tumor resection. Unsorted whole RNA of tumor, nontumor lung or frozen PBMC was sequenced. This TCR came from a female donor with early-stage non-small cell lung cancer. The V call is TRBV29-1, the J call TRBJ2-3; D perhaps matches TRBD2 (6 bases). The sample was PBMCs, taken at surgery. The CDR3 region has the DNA TGCAGCGTTGGCTGGGCGGGAACTAGCACAGATACGCAGTATTTT. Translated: CSVGWAGTSTDTQYF.